These 26 T cell receptor beta chains were sequenced from one sample in a study of T cell repertoires in cytomegalovirus infection. TCRdb reanalysed the reads using MiXCR and keeps one entry per CDR3 protein. The sample consists of around 430,000 distinct CDR3 sequences, about 42% of them appearing once. These receptors' targets are unknown. The sequenced sample was cultured PBMCs, obtained from culture after CMV antigen stimulation. These receptor sequences come from a human donor in good health (CMV status not recorded). Some clones in this sample may be carry-over from other donors' samples.

The rearrangement uses TRBV20-1 and TRBJ2-1, with TRBD2 matching 8 bases. V lost 0 bases to trimming and J lost 3 bases; unmatched junction nucleotides: 1. The CDR3 sequence is 14 residues long. Germline V gene data show CDR1 as DFQATT and CDR2 as SNEGSKA (reference sequence). CDR3: CSARDGTSYNEQFF. The CDR3 DNA sequence: TGCAGTGCTAGAGACGGGACTAGCTACAATGAGCAGTTCTTC.

This clonotype was detected many times. J is TRBJ2-7 and V is TRBV12-3 or TRBV12-4; a possible D gene is TRBD1 (5 bases). CDR3 length: 12 residues. The germline V and J ends were trimmed by 3 bases and 3 bases, with 6 bases remaining between them. This CDR3 reads CASSFQGYEQYF. CDR3 DNA sequence: TGTGCCAGCAGTTTTCAGGGCTACGAGCAGTACTTC.

V gene TRBV6-2 or TRBV6-3 combines with J gene TRBJ2-1; the D gene is possibly TRBD1 (6 bases). Trimming shortened V by 5 bases and J by 8 bases, and 10 bases separated the two germline ends. Germline CDR1 and CDR2: MNHEY and SVGEGT. The CDR3 totals 12 residues. CDR3 in amino acids: CASSTPGDEQFF. The CDR3 nucleotides read TGTGCCAGCAGTACCCCAGGGGATGAGCAGTTCTTC.

The chain employs TRBV7-9 and TRBJ1-2, with D unresolved. This CDR3 has 12 amino acids. Trimming shortened V by 2 bases and J by 6 bases, and 7 bases separated the two germline ends. Germline V gives CDR1 SEHNR, CDR2 FQNEAQ (reference sequence). The CDR3 DNA is TGTGCCAGCAGCTTACTTGGGGATGGCTACACCTTC. This sequence encodes CASSLLGDGYTF.

The CDR3 is CASSLALMETQYF. For the CDR3, the DNA is TGTGCCAGCAGTTTAGCGCTTATGGAGACCCAGTACTTC. This chain connects TRBV12-3 or TRBV12-4 to TRBJ2-5; D gene unclear. The CDR3 loop spans 13 amino acids. V was pared by 0 bases and J by 5 bases, with 7 bases between.

The chain links TRBV9 to TRBJ2-1; D gene ambiguous. The CDR3 runs to 14 residues. The V gene's germline CDR1 is SGDLS and CDR2 YYNGEE. Trimming left V 0 bases short and J 5 bases short, with 9 bases between. DNA for the CDR3: TGTGCCAGCAGCGTAGAAGGTTTCCACAATGAGCAGTTCTTC. It encodes CASSVEGFHNEQFF.

This clonotype has more than one count but fewer than ten. CDR3 residues: CASSLEGQTGELFF. CDR3 sequence (DNA): TGTGCCAGCAGCCTGGAGGGGCAGACCGGGGAGCTGTTTTTT. The chain is built from TRBV12-3 or TRBV12-4 and TRBJ2-2; possible D gene TRBD2, 6 bases. There are 14 residues in the CDR3. V dropped 6 bases and J dropped 5 bases, with 13 bases sitting between them.

This clonotype was detected many times. J is TRBJ2-5 and V is TRBV7-2; 9 bases are a match to TRBD1. This CDR3 is built from 13 residues. V shed 5 bases, J shed 5 bases, and the junction held 3 bases outside the gene matches. CDR1 SGHTA and CDR2 FQGNSA come from the germline V gene. The chain's CDR3 is CASSKTGGETQYF. CDR3 nucleotide sequence: TGTGCCAGCAGCAAGACAGGGGGGGAGACCCAGTACTTC.

The rearrangement uses TRBV7-6 and TRBJ2-2, with 11 bases aligning to TRBD2. Germline values: CDR1 SGHVS, CDR2 FNYEAQ. The CDR3 is 17 amino acids. With V trimmed by 5 bases and J by 3 bases, 8 bases remained unmatched. DNA for the CDR3: TGTGCCAGCAGCCTCACCGGGACTAGCGGCTACACCGGGGAGCTGTTTTTT. Translated, it gives CASSLTGTSGYTGELFF.

This chain connects TRBV11-2 to TRBJ1-2; possible D gene TRBD1, 6 bases. Germline V gene sequence: CDR1 SGHAT, CDR2 FQNNGV. This CDR3 has 14 amino acids. Trimming took off 1 base at V and 6 bases at J, with 12 bases between the two ends. CDR3 in DNA: TGTGCCAGCAGCTTAGGAGACAGGTTCCATGGCTACACCTTC. Protein: CASSLGDRFHGYTF. Combining the CDR3 with reference TRBV11-2 and TRBJ1-2 gives the whole variable domain EAGVAQSPRYKIIEKRQSVAFWCNPISGHATLYWYQQILGQGPKLLIQFQNNGVVDDSQLPKDRFSAERLKGVDSTLKIQPAKLEDSAVYLCASSLGDRFHGYTFGSGTRLTVV.

The rearrangement links TRBV7-2 to TRBJ2-5, with 10 bases aligning to TRBD1. V lost 2 bases to trimming and J lost 3 bases; unmatched junction nucleotides: 6. The CDR3 consists of 16 residues. Germline loops: CDR1 SGHTA, CDR2 FQGNSA. The CDR3 coding sequence is TGTGCCAGCAGCTTAAGTTTAGGGACAGGGGAAGAGACCCAGTACTTC. It codes for CASSLSLGTGEETQYF.

This chain joins TRBV30 and TRBJ1-2; D is uncertain. Trimming removed 0 bases from V and 6 bases from J, with 11 bases in between. Germline CDR1 GTSNPN, CDR2 SVGIG (reference sequence). The CDR3 has 13 residues. The CDR3 bases are TGTGCCTGGAGTGTACTTGGATCAAATGGCTACACCTTC. It specifies CAWSVLGSNGYTF.

The sample holds one count of this clonotype. The rearrangement links TRBV18 to TRBJ1-1; tentative D call: TRBD1 (6 bases). Germline V gene sequence: CDR1 KGHSH, CDR2 LQKENI. The V end was cut by 3 bases, the J end by 3 bases, with 20 bases between. The CDR3 covers 17 residues. Written as DNA, the CDR3 is TGTGCCAGCTCACCTTTCAGGGGCGGCTGGTTGGACACTGAAGCTTTCTTT. Residues: CASSPFRGGWLDTEAFF.

CDR3 amino acids: CASSLGSGRAYNEQFF. CDR3 DNA sequence: TGTGCCAGCAGCTTAGGTTCCGGGAGGGCCTACAATGAGCAGTTCTTC. V and J are TRBV11-2 and TRBJ2-1; TRBD2 aligns across 8 bases. Trimming took 1 base from V and 2 from J; bases not matched to a gene: 4. The CDR3 is 16 residues long. CDR1 is SGHAT, CDR2 FQNNGV, per germline.

The chain joins TRBV5-6 to TRBJ1-4, with D perhaps TRBD1 (5 bases). The CDR3 loop spans 14 amino acids. V lost 2 bases to trimming and J lost 5 bases, with 10 bases between them. Germline CDR1 and CDR2: SGHDT and YYEEEE. CDR3 protein: CASSFPGLNEKLFF. As DNA, the CDR3 is TGTGCCAGCAGCTTTCCAGGGCTGAATGAAAAACTGTTTTTT.

The table lists this clonotype with a count of one. The chain links TRBV20-1 to TRBJ2-7; 12 nucleotides line up with TRBD1. V was pared by 1 base and J by 4 bases, with 5 bases of the junction left unmatched. CDR1 and CDR2 from the germline V gene are DFQATT and SNEGSKA (reference sequence). There are 15 residues in the CDR3. CDR3: CSARVGTGGRYEQYF. CDR3 DNA: TGCAGTGCTAGAGTTGGGACAGGGGGCAGGTACGAGCAGTACTTC.

The J gene is TRBJ1-6, the V gene TRBV7-2; D is perhaps TRBD1 (6 bases). This CDR3 has 15 residues. Trimming left V 3 bases short and J 5 bases short, with 11 bases between. CDR1 and CDR2 (germline): SGHTA, FQGNSA. The CDR3 is CASSFMAGDNSPLHF. The DNA for the CDR3 is TGTGCCAGCAGCTTTATGGCAGGGGATAATTCACCCCTCCACTTT.

The chain is built from TRBV7-9 and TRBJ2-7; a possible D gene is TRBD1 (5 bases). Looked up from germline, CDR1 is SEHNR and CDR2 is FQNEAQ (reference sequence). The CDR3 length is 13 residues. The germline V and J ends were trimmed by 1 base and 6 bases, with 10 bases remaining between them. CDR3 sequence reads: CASSLVVGAEQYF. CDR3 DNA sequence: TGTGCCAGCAGCTTAGTGGTAGGGGCCGAGCAGTACTTC.

The V and J genes are TRBV6-1 and TRBJ2-7; TRBD1 might be the D (5 bases). Germline V gene sequence: CDR1 MNHNS, CDR2 SASEGT. V was shortened by 2 bases and J by 0 bases, with 11 bases between the two germline ends. The CDR3 consists of 15 residues. The CDR3 reads CASSEKTAGSYEQYF. The CDR3 DNA is TGTGCCAGCAGTGAAAAGACAGCTGGCTCCTACGAGCAGTACTTC.

The chain is built from TRBV6-5 and TRBJ1-2; no clear D gene. This CDR3 is 18 amino acids long. Trimming took off 6 bases at V and 1 base at J, with 24 bases between the two ends. Germline V gene data show CDR1 as MNHEY and CDR2 as SVGAGI. For the CDR3, the DNA is TGTGCCAGCAGCCGAAAGGTCAGCCCCTGGGAAGTTAACTATGGCTACACCTTC. This translates into CASSRKVSPWEVNYGYTF.

The chain joins TRBV20-1 to TRBJ2-1; tentative D call: TRBD2 (7 bases). Germline-derived CDR1 and CDR2 are DFQATT and SNEGSKA (reference sequence). The CDR3 runs 14 residues. Trimming shortened V by 1 base and J by 9 bases, and 16 bases separated the two germline ends. This CDR3 reads CSARVSREGVEQFF. The CDR3 nucleotides are TGCAGTGCTAGAGTATCGAGGGAGGGGGTTGAGCAGTTCTTC.

Only a few counts were recorded for this clonotype. The V gene is TRBV7-8, the J gene TRBJ2-1; 7 bases map to TRBD2. V was pared by 1 base and J by 7 bases, with 10 bases of the junction left unmatched. This CDR3 is 16 amino acids long. Germline CDR1 and CDR2: SGHVS and FQNEAQ. This CDR3 reads CASSLGDYPWGNEQFF. CDR3 DNA: TGTGCCAGCAGCTTAGGGGACTACCCATGGGGGAATGAGCAGTTCTTC.

This clonotype was observed a single time. This sequence joins TRBV5-6 and TRBJ2-2; 7 bases match TRBD2. V trimming: 1 base; J trimming: 0 bases; junction bases outside the gene matches: 6. Germline V gene data show CDR1 as SGHDT and CDR2 as YYEEEE. This CDR3 has 17 amino acids. CDR3 residues: CASSLPWTRSNTGELFF. CDR3 DNA: TGTGCCAGCAGCTTGCCCTGGACTAGGTCGAACACCGGGGAGCTGTTTTTT.

This clonotype was recorded a few times. One end of the junction varies from germline; a read error may be responsible. The chain uses TRBV5-3 and TRBJ2-1; D uncertain. TRBV5-3 is marked as an open reading frame, function uncertain. The CDR3 has 12 residues. The CDR3 sequence: CASSLEFNEQFF. In DNA form, the CDR3 reads TGTGCCAGCAGCTTGGAGTTCAATGAGCAGTTCTTC.

This clonotype was seen more than once but under ten times. Written as DNA, the CDR3 is TGTGCCAGCAGATCCCGCAGGGTTGGCTACACCTTC. Protein product: CASRSRRVGYTF. The genes are TRBV12-3 or TRBV12-4 and TRBJ1-2, with D perhaps matching TRBD1 (5 bases). Trimming stripped 6 bases from V and 7 bases from J, with 12 bases between. CDR3 length: 12 residues.

This clonotype was recorded a few times. The chain has TRBV4-3 and TRBJ2-5, with D unresolved. Trimming took 0 bases from V and 2 from J, leaving 4 bases between them. The V gene's germline CDR1 is LGHNA and CDR2 YSLEER. CDR3 length: 13 residues. The CDR3 protein is CASSQDRQETQYF. CDR3 nucleotide sequence: TGCGCCAGCAGCCAAGACCGTCAAGAGACCCAGTACTTC.